This TCR beta chain was identified in a study of shared clonotypes between healthy human individuals. Notes on the study in general: The authors expected sequencing depth to affect clonotype sharing among donors. The sampled material consisted only of blood, and tissue repertoires are likely to differ.

Every contributor of samples was a Caucasian grown-up residing in Nashville, Tennessee. Without sorting, samples used some 100 million PBMCs for genomic DNA. Profiling relied on immunoSEQ multiplex PCR, and the TCRdb table lists in-frame clones only, not all of them. Of hundreds of thousands of clones detected, about 76% appear once; the ten largest clones hold less than 15%. Details on this clone: Its antigen remains unidentified.

Sequencing was performed on PBMCs. This receptor was identified in a woman aged 40 to 50 in good health. Some clones in this sample may be carry-over from other donors' samples.

Here the CDR3 reads CASSFTGGSQEQFF. The DNA of the CDR3 is TGCGCCAGCAGCTTTACGGGAGGGTCTCAGGAGCAGTTCTTC. The rearrangement uses TRBV5-1 and TRBJ2-1, with 8 bases that match TRBD2. Germline lookup yields CDR1 SGHRS and CDR2 YFSETQ. V lost 2 bases to trimming and J lost 10 bases; unmatched junction nucleotides: 8. The CDR3 totals 14 residues.